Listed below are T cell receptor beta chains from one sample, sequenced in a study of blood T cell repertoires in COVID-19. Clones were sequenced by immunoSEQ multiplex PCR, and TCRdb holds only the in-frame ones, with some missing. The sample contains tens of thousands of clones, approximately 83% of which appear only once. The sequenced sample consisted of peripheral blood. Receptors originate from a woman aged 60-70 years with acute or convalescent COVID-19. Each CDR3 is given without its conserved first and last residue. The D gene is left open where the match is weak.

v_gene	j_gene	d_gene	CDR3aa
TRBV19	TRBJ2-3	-	ASSIRELGDTQY
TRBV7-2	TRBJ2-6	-	ASSLVGTRANVLT
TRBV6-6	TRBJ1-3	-	ASSADNSGNTIY
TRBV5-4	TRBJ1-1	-	ASSRPGRGRRGTEAF
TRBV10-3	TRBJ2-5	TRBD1	AISTGGGETQY
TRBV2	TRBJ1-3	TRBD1	ASSEGQGNSGNTIY
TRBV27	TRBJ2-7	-	ASSLKADFYYEQY
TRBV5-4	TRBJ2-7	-	ASSLGLDEQY
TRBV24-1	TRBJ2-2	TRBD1	ATSDLSERQGADGELF
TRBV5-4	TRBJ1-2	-	ASSRQGYGYT
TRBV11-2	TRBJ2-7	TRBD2	ASSLELSRGLAGREQY
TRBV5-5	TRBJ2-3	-	ASSFLRGAGTDTQY
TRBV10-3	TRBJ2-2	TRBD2	AISESTAGGPLTGELF
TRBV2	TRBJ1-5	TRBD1	ASSETGMTEYQPQH
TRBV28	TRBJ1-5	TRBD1	ASSTPDRGPGQPQH
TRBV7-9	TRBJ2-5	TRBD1	ASSLPGTAGTQY
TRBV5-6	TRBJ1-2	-	ASSRPANYGYT
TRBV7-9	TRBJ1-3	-	ASSLDTPNSGNTIY
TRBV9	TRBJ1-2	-	ASSARLQGSYGYT
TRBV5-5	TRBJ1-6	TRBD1	ASSFWTGNNSPLH
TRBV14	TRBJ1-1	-	ASSREGNTEAF
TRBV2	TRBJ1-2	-	ASSELQANYGYT
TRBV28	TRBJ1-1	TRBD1	ASSPLGQGDTEAF
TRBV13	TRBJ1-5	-	ASSLREPNQPQH
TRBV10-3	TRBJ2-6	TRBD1	AIKGTGIQYGANVLT
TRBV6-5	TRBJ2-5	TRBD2	ASPNAGVRETQY
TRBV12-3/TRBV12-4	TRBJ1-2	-	ASSSQANYGYT
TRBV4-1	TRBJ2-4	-	ASSPRSGNSKNIQY